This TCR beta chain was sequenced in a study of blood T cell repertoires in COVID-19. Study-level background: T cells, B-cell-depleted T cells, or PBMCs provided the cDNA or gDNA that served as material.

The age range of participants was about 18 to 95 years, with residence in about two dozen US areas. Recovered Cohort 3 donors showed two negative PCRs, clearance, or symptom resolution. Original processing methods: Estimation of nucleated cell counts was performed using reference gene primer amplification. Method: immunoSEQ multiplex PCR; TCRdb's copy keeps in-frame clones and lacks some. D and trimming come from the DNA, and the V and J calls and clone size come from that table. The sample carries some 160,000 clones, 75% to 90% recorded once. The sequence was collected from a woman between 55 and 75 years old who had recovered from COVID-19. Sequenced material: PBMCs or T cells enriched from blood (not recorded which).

CDR3 loop: CASSIGGTGTNYGYTF. CDR3 sequence (DNA): TGTGCCAGTAGTATAGGTGGAACAGGAACAAACTATGGCTACACCTTC. The chain joins TRBV19 to TRBJ1-2; tentative D call: TRBD1 (5 bases). Trimming cost V 1 base and J 2 bases, with 14 bases left between them. The germline CDR1 and CDR2 sequences are LNHDA and SQIVND (reference sequence). The CDR3 has 16 residues. The variable domain in full, with the rest retrieved from reference TRBV19 and TRBJ1-2, is DGGITQSPKYLFRKEGQNVTLSCEQNLNHDAMYWYRQDPGQGLRLIYYSQIVNDFQKGDIAEGYSVSREKKESFPLTVTSAQKNPTAFYLCASSIGGTGTNYGYTFGSGTRLTVV.